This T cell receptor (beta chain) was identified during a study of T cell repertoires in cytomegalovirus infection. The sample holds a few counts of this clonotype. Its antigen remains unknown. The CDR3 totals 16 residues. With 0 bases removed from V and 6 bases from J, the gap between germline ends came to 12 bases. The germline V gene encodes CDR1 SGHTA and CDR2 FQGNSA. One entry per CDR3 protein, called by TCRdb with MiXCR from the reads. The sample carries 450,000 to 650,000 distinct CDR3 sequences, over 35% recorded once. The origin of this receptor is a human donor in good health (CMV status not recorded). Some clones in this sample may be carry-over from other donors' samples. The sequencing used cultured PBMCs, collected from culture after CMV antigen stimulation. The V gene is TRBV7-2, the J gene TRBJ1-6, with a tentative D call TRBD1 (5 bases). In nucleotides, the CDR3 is TGTGCCAGCAGCTTAGCAGTTGTCCAGGGTAATTCACCCCTCCACTTT. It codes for CASSLAVVQGNSPLHF.